This TCR beta chain appears in the sequencing data of a study of regulatory dendritic cells for organ transplantation. Points from the study as a whole: Memory CD8+ T cells were the most oligoclonal; naive cells were highly diverse.

The V end lost 3 bases, the J end lost 9 bases, and 14 bases lay between the germline ends. CDR1 and CDR2 from the germline V gene are MDHEN and SYDVKM. The CDR3 spans 13 residues. Assay used: immunoSEQ multiplex PCR; TCRdb lists only in-frame clones, some missing. The sample lists under 50,000 clones; over 80% were seen once. Note on this clone: The antigen remains undetermined.

The chain combines TRBV28 with TRBJ1-1, with a weak D call TRBD1 (5 bases). Sample: naive CD8+ T cells from blood. Described subset: CD45RA+ naive T cells. The TCR was taken from a human donor in good health. CDR3 DNA sequence: TGTGCCAGCAGTTTCCGCCTGGACACCCAAGCTTTCTTT. It translates to CASSFRLDTQAFF. Based on the CDR3 plus reference TRBV28 and TRBJ1-1, the full variable domain is DVKVTQSSRYLVKRTGEKVFLECVQDMDHENMFWYRQDPGLGLRLIYFSYDVKMKEKGDIPEGYSVSREKKERFSLILESASTNQTSMYLCASSFRLDTQAFFGQGTRLTVV.